One and the same sample provided the 19 T cell receptor beta chains below, sequenced in a study of cytomegalovirus exposure and HLA in healthy donors. Produced via immunoSEQ multiplex PCR; TCRdb's table is partial and in-frame only. The sample lists under 150,000 clones, 70% to 90% occurring once. Sequenced input: PBMCs. These receptors were obtained from a man aged 18 to 35 in good health and CMV-seropositive.

The genes are TRBV6-6 and TRBJ2-7; D is uncertain. V shed 2 bases and J shed 4 bases, with 12 bases lying between them. CDR1 is MNHNY and CDR2 is SVGAGI in the germline V gene (reference sequence). This CDR3 contains 14 residues. The CDR3 is CASSYLEPGYEQYF. Here the CDR3 DNA reads TGTGCCAGCAGTTACCTAGAGCCTGGTTACGAGCAGTACTTC.

The genes are TRBV11-3 and TRBJ1-3; no reliable D call. The V gene lost 1 base and the J gene lost 0 bases, with 7 bases spanning the gap. CDR1 is SGHNT and CDR2 is YENEEA in the germline V gene. The CDR3 extends over 15 amino acids. For the CDR3, the DNA is TGTGCCAGCAGCTTAGCCAGAAGCTCTGGAAACACCATATATTTT. Translating it yields CASSLARSSGNTIYF.

The rearrangement links TRBV6-4 to TRBJ1-5; 7 nucleotides align to TRBD1. The V segment lost 3 bases and the J segment 2 bases; nucleotides outside the gene matches: 4. This CDR3 is 15 amino acids long. Germline-derived CDR1 and CDR2 are MRHNA and SNTAGT. Here the CDR3 DNA reads TGTGCCAGCAGTGAGCAGGGGGGTCGCAATCAGCCCCAGCATTTT. This translates into CASSEQGGRNQPQHF.

CDR3 protein: CSASSGGPLHF. The CDR3, as DNA: TGCAGTGCTAGTTCCGGGGGACCCCTCCACTTT. The genes are TRBV20-1 and TRBJ1-6; perhaps TRBD1 as D (5 bases). The germline V gene encodes CDR1 DFQATT and CDR2 SNEGSKA (reference sequence). This CDR3 contains 11 residues. V lost 3 bases, J lost 12 bases, and 9 bases lay in between.

J is TRBJ1-2 and V is TRBV7-4; D remains unclear. V was clipped by 5 bases and J by 10 bases, with 11 bases between them. The CDR3 length is 11 residues. Germline lookup yields CDR1 SGHVT and CDR2 SQSDAQ. In nucleotides, the CDR3 is TGTGCCAGCAGCCCTAGACCGTTCTACACCTTC. The encoded protein is CASSPRPFYTF.

V gene TRBV5-1 combines with J gene TRBJ2-2, with D perhaps matching TRBD1 (6 bases). Per germline, CDR1 SGHRS and CDR2 YFSETQ. The CDR3 length is 14 residues. V was clipped by 2 bases and J by 6 bases, with 11 bases between them. As DNA, the CDR3 is TGCGCCAGCAGCTTAAGGGGACAACCCGGGGAGCTGTTTTTT. Its protein is CASSLRGQPGELFF.

The chain links TRBV5-6 to TRBJ1-2; D gene uncertain. In germline, CDR1 is SGHDT, CDR2 YYEEEE. Trimming left V 0 bases short and J 2 bases short, with 5 bases between. This CDR3 has 13 amino acids. The CDR3 DNA reads TGTGCCAGCAGCTTGGCTCAGAACTATGGCTACACCTTC. It codes for CASSLAQNYGYTF. The full variable domain, rest sourced from reference TRBV5-6 and TRBJ1-2, is DAGVTQSPTHLIKTRGQQVTLRCSPKSGHDTVSWYQQALGQGPQFIFQYYEEEERQRGNFPDRFSGHQFPNYSSELNVNALLLGDSALYLCASSLAQNYGYTFGSGTRLTVV.

The table lists this clone with a few counts. The V call is TRBV11-2, the J call TRBJ2-2; D uncertain. Trimming cost V 4 bases and J 6 bases, with 12 bases left between them. Germline-derived CDR1 and CDR2 are SGHAT and FQNNGV. The CDR3 is 14 amino acids. This chain's CDR3 is CASSSDFESGELFF. The CDR3 nucleotides read TGTGCCAGCAGCTCCGACTTCGAGTCCGGGGAGCTGTTTTTT.

The chain joins TRBV5-4 to TRBJ1-3; no definite D call. Germline V gives CDR1 SGHNT, CDR2 YYREEE (reference sequence). V lost 2 bases, J lost 2 bases, and 11 bases lay in between. This CDR3 spans 15 amino acids. As DNA, the CDR3 is TGTGCCAGCAGCTTAGGAGGTACCACTGGAAACACCATATATTTT. Residues: CASSLGGTTGNTIYF.

This clone was recorded a few times. The chain links TRBV2 to TRBJ2-3; a weak D match, TRBD1 (5 bases). Trimming removed 6 bases at V and 2 bases at J, with 9 bases between. The germline gives CDR1 SNHLY, CDR2 FYNNEI. The CDR3 covers 13 residues. CDR3 DNA sequence: TGTGCCAGCAGGGGTGGGGCCACAGATACGCAGTATTTT. This encodes CASRGGATDTQYF.

The rearrangement joins TRBV7-9 to TRBJ1-1, with TRBD1 as a possible D gene (5 bases). From germline, CDR1 is SEHNR and CDR2 FQNEAQ (reference sequence). CDR3 length: 13 amino acids. V was clipped by 4 bases and J by 5 bases, with 11 bases between them. The CDR3 DNA reads TGTGCCAGCAGCTCGACCAGGGATACTGAAGCTTTCTTT. It translates to CASSSTRDTEAFF. The whole variable domain, remainder taken from reference TRBV7-9 and TRBJ1-1, is DTGVSQNPRHKITKRGQNVTFRCDPISEHNRLYWYRQTLGQGPEFLTYFQNEAQLEKSRLLSDRFSAERPKGSFSTLEIQRTEQGDSAMYLCASSSTRDTEAFFGQGTRLTVV.

This clone has more than one count but fewer than ten. This chain links TRBV6-5 with TRBJ2-5, with D uncertain. The CDR3 spans 11 residues. Germline loops: CDR1 MNHEY, CDR2 SVGAGI. The germline V and J ends were trimmed by 9 bases and 7 bases, with 12 bases remaining between them. CDR3 region: CASSPHRTQYF. Here the CDR3 DNA reads TGTGCCAGTTCCCCCCATAGGACCCAGTACTTC.

This clone came up once. The CDR3 reads CASSLSATGQGNSGNTIYF. The CDR3 nucleotides are TGCGCCAGCAGCTTGTCCGCCACGGGGCAGGGGAACTCTGGAAACACCATATATTTT. The chain has TRBV5-1 and TRBJ1-3; maybe TRBD1 (6 bases). The ends were cut back, 1 base at V and 0 bases at J, with 20 bases in the middle. CDR3 size: 19 residues. CDR1 SGHRS and CDR2 YFSETQ come from the germline V gene.

The genes are TRBV4-1 and TRBJ1-1, with D uncertain. The CDR3 length is 17 residues. From germline, CDR1 is MGHRA and CDR2 YSYEKL. V was trimmed by 1 base and J by 7 bases, leaving 22 bases between them. The CDR3 sequence is CASSQGAATPGFDEAFF. As DNA, the CDR3 is TGCGCCAGCAGCCAAGGCGCAGCCACCCCGGGATTTGATGAAGCTTTCTTT.

This clone was detected only once. V usage is TRBV2 and J usage is TRBJ2-1; 8 bases fit TRBD2. The germline CDR1 and CDR2 sequences are SNHLY and FYNNEI. The CDR3 runs 12 residues. After removal of 8 bases from V and 9 bases from J, the junction contained 6 bases not matched to a gene. The CDR3 sequence: CASFAGGSEQFF. For the CDR3, the DNA is TGTGCCAGCTTCGCGGGAGGTAGTGAGCAGTTCTTC.

This clone occurred once. The rearrangement links TRBV6-1 to TRBJ2-2; 8 bases are a match to TRBD1. After removal of 2 bases from V and 5 bases from J, the junction contained 4 bases not matched to a gene. Germline CDR1 reads MNHNS; CDR2 reads SASEGT. This CDR3 is 15 amino acids long. In DNA, the CDR3 is TGTGCCAGCAGTGAACAGGGGGCAGGAACCGGGGAGCTGTTTTTT. Translation: CASSEQGAGTGELFF.

The gene calls are TRBV6-4 and TRBJ2-3; 13 nucleotides align to TRBD2. The V and J ends lost 3 bases and 6 bases, in that order; junction bases with no gene match: 6. The germline gives CDR1 MRHNA, CDR2 SNTAGT. This CDR3 region has 16 residues. The CDR3 is CASSDSLGLAGDTQYF. CDR3 in DNA: TGTGCCAGCAGTGATTCCCTGGGACTAGCGGGGGATACGCAGTATTTT.

This clone was found once. The chain couples TRBV5-1 to TRBJ2-5; tentative D call: TRBD2 (6 bases). The CDR3 length is 14 residues. Looked up from germline, CDR1 is SGHRS and CDR2 is YFSETQ. V shed 0 bases and J shed 3 bases, with 9 bases lying between them. The CDR3 region has the DNA TGCGCCAGCAGCTTGGATGGAGGGGAAGAGACCCAGTACTTC. Protein: CASSLDGGEETQYF.

The chain joins TRBV29-1 to TRBJ2-7; D is undetermined. V shed 1 base and J shed 5 bases, with 9 bases lying between them. The CDR3 length is 12 residues. Germline V gives CDR1 SQVTM, CDR2 ANQGSEA. This CDR3 reads CSVEGSIDEQYF. Here the CDR3 DNA reads TGCAGCGTTGAAGGAAGTATAGACGAGCAGTACTTC.